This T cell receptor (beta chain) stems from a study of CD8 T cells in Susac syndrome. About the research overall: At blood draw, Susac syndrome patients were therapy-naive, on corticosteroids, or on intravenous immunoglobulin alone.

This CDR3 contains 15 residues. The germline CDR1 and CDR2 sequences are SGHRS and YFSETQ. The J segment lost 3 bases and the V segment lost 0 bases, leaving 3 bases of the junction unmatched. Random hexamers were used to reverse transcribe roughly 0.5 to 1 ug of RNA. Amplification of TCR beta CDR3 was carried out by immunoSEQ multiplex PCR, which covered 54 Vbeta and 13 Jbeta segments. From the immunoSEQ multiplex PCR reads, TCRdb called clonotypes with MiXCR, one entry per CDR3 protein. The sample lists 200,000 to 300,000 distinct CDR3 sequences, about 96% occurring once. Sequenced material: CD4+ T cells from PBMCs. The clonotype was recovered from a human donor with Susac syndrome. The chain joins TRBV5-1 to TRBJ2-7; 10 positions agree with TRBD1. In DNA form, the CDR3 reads TGCGCCAGCAGCTTGGGGGGACAGGGGCACTACGAGCAGTACTTC. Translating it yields CASSLGGQGHYEQYF.